These 9 T cell receptor beta chains originate from one sample sequenced in a study of CD8+ T cells in alopecia areata. After isolation, RNA underwent reverse transcription to generate cDNA as the sequencing template. The table came from immunoSEQ multiplex PCR; TCRdb's copy has only in-frame clones and leaves some out. The table records 200,000 to 250,000 clones, more than 45% of them present only once. Sample treatment: oral pan-JAK inhibitor, 5-10 mg twice daily. Sequenced material: CD4+ T cells sorted from blood, taken at week 4, from a patient treated with tofacitinib. The receptor source for this set is a human donor with alopecia areata.

The chain uses TRBV12-5 and TRBJ2-4; 7 nucleotides match TRBD2. There are 12 residues in the CDR3. Per the germline V gene, CDR1 is LGHNT and CDR2 is FRNRAP. Trimming cost V 5 bases and J 10 bases; bases outside gene matches: 5. The DNA for the CDR3 is TGTGCTAGTGGTCCCGGACTAGGGATTCAGTACTTC. Residues: CASGPGLGIQYF.

The chain is built from TRBV10-2 and TRBJ2-2, with a possible D match to TRBD1 (6 bases). CDR3 length equals 15 residues. Trimming removed 0 bases at V and 1 base at J, with 6 bases between. The germline gives CDR1 WSHSY, CDR2 SAAADI. The CDR3 region has the DNA TGCGCCAGCAGTGAGTCAGGGGGGAACACCGGGGAGCTGTTTTTT. Encoded protein: CASSESGGNTGELFF.

The chain joins TRBV29-1 to TRBJ2-1; the D is unclear. Between the trimmed V and J ends, which lost 4 bases and 7 bases, there was a span of 8 bases. Germline loops: CDR1 SQVTM, CDR2 ANQGSEA. The CDR3 is 11 amino acids. The CDR3 sequence is CSVVLTNEQFF. CDR3 nucleotides: TGCAGCGTTGTTTTAACAAATGAGCAGTTCTTC.

The CDR3 protein is CASSPGLAGETQYF. The CDR3 DNA is TGTGCCAGCAGCCCGGGACTAGCGGGGGAGACCCAGTACTTC. The chain couples TRBV9 to TRBJ2-5, with TRBD2 matching over 13 bases. V shed 4 bases, J shed 5 bases, and the junction held 2 bases outside the gene matches. The CDR3 runs to 14 residues. From germline, CDR1 is SGDLS and CDR2 YYNGEE. The full variable domain, rest sourced from reference TRBV9 and TRBJ2-5, is DSGVTQTPKHLITATGQRVTLRCSPRSGDLSVYWYQQSLDQGLQFLIQYYNGEERAKGNILERFSAQQFPDLHSELNLSSLELGDSALYFCASSPGLAGETQYFGPGTRLLVL.

V usage is TRBV5-1 and J usage is TRBJ1-1; 8 nucleotides line up with TRBD1. The CDR3 covers 14 residues. V dropped 8 bases and J dropped 6; count of bases not matched to a gene: 12. Germline lookup yields CDR1 SGHRS and CDR2 YFSETQ. In DNA form, the CDR3 reads TGCGCCAGTCATCCCACGACGGACAGGGCTGAAGCTTTCTTT. Translated: CASHPTTDRAEAFF.

The rearrangement uses TRBV29-1 and TRBJ2-7, with D perhaps TRBD2 (5 bases). Trimming took 4 bases from V and 3 from J, leaving 13 bases between them. The V gene's germline CDR1 is SQVTM and CDR2 ANQGSEA. The CDR3 runs 13 residues. CDR3 protein: CSVVVPGYYEQYF. The CDR3 nucleotides are TGCAGCGTTGTAGTCCCGGGGTACTACGAGCAGTACTTC.

This clone occurred once. V is TRBV29-1 and J is TRBJ1-2; TRBD1 might be the D (6 bases). The germline gives CDR1 SQVTM, CDR2 ANQGSEA. The CDR3 consists of 15 residues. V lost 3 bases and J 6 bases, leaving 20 bases between the germline ends. DNA for the CDR3: TGCAGCGTTGAGCCTCGTCCGACAGGCTCCCATGGCTACACCTTC. It codes for CSVEPRPTGSHGYTF.

J is TRBJ2-3 and V is TRBV7-3; D call uncertain. Germline CDR1 SGHTA, CDR2 FQGTGA. The CDR3 is made up of 13 amino acids. V was clipped by 3 bases and J by 1 base, with 5 bases between them. The chain's CDR3 is CASSLMGTDTQYF. CDR3 coding DNA: TGTGCCAGCAGCTTGATGGGCACAGATACGCAGTATTTT.

This clone turned up a few times. CDR3 region: CATSRTALRTEAFF. CDR3 DNA: TGTGCCACCAGCAGGACAGCTTTAAGGACTGAAGCTTTCTTT. V and J are TRBV15 and TRBJ1-1, with TRBD1 as a possible D gene (5 bases). The CDR3 is made up of 14 amino acids. Germline-derived CDR1 and CDR2 are LNHNV and YYDKDF (reference sequence). Between the trimmed V and J ends, which lost 3 bases and 5 bases, there was a span of 13 bases.